Shown below are 22 T cell receptor beta chains from a single sample sequenced in a study of OX40 agonist ivuxolimab in advanced cancers. Library preparation was by the immunoSEQ multiplex PCR assay. TCRdb provides this immuneACCESS table in a form limited to in-frame rearrangements. Some clones are lacking; in checked studies, under half of them reflect an unresolved V gene, and why the rest are absent is not known. Present in this sample are tens of thousands of clones, 75% to 85% of which were seen just once. The leading ten clones occupy approximately 0.62% of the sample. Sample: CD4+ or CD8+ T cells sorted from blood, taken in a trial of the OX40 agonist ivuxolimab. The receptors originated from an adult with an advanced solid tumor such as melanoma, head and neck, liver or kidney cancer.

The count of this clone is one. V usage is TRBV5-4 and J usage is TRBJ2-5; D unclear. The CDR3 is made up of 13 amino acids. Germline V gene lookup returns CDR1 SGHNT and CDR2 YYREEE (reference sequence). V lost 1 base and J lost 3, with 7 bases in between. The CDR3 region is CASSLMAEETQYF. The CDR3 region has the DNA TGTGCCAGCAGCTTGATGGCAGAAGAGACCCAGTACTTC.

This sequence joins TRBV25-1 and TRBJ2-3; no reliable D call. Germline V lookup: CDR1 MGHDK, CDR2 SYGVNS. The germline V and J ends were trimmed by 8 bases and 2 bases, with 5 bases remaining between them. CDR3 length: 11 residues. CDR3 sequence: CASGSTDTQYF. CDR3 bases: TGTGCCAGCGGATCCACAGATACGCAGTATTTT.

The V gene is TRBV12-5, the J gene TRBJ2-5; TRBD2 might be the D (5 bases). V lost 4 bases and J 4 bases, leaving 7 bases between the germline ends. The CDR3 spans 12 residues. Germline CDR1 is LGHNT and CDR2 is FRNRAP. The CDR3 DNA reads as TGTGCTAGTGGTTCCGCGGGAGAGACCCAGTACTTC. Translation: CASGSAGETQYF.

The rearrangement joins TRBV10-2 to TRBJ2-3; 11 bases align to TRBD2. This CDR3 has 15 residues. Trimming removed 6 bases from V and 3 bases from J; junction bases left unmatched: 5. Germline CDR1 WSHSY, CDR2 SAAADI. The CDR3 loop is CASRILAGETDTQYF. CDR3 nucleotides: TGCGCCAGCAGGATACTAGCGGGGGAAACAGATACGCAGTATTTT.

The chain joins TRBV5-1 to TRBJ2-5; D not certain. CDR1 SGHRS and CDR2 YFSETQ come from the germline V gene. The V end was cut by 4 bases, the J end by 5 bases, with 12 bases between. This CDR3 contains 13 residues. The CDR3 reads CASSRDGLETQYF. CDR3 nucleotide sequence: TGCGCCAGCAGCCGAGACGGGTTGGAGACCCAGTACTTC.

This clone has more than one count but fewer than ten. The CDR3 region is CASRPDRGANYGYTF. CDR3 bases: TGTGCCAGCAGACCTGACAGGGGAGCTAACTATGGCTACACCTTC. The rearrangement uses TRBV6-1 and TRBJ1-2; TRBD1 agrees at 8 bases. CDR1 is MNHNS, CDR2 SASEGT, per germline. This CDR3 is built from 15 residues. J lost 0 bases, V lost 6 bases, and 6 bases had no gene match.

The chain links TRBV5-1 to TRBJ2-5; possibly TRBD2 for D (7 bases). Per the germline V gene, CDR1 is SGHRS and CDR2 is YFSETQ. V dropped 2 bases and J dropped 3 bases, with 14 bases sitting between them. The CDR3 covers 15 residues. The CDR3 DNA reads as TGCGCCAGCAGCTTACTAGGAGGGGGGGAAGAGACCCAGTACTTC. This sequence encodes CASSLLGGGEETQYF.

This clone has more than one count but fewer than ten. The chain links TRBV19 to TRBJ1-2; D not resolved. CDR1 and CDR2 from the germline V gene are LNHDA and SQIVND (reference sequence). This CDR3 is 16 amino acids long. V was pared by 5 bases and J by 0 bases, with 16 bases between. The CDR3 loop is CASSSRHLGPNYGYTF. DNA of the CDR3: TGTGCCAGTAGTTCACGACACCTCGGCCCTAACTATGGCTACACCTTC.

This clone was recorded once. The chain combines TRBV18 with TRBJ1-3; no firm D call. The length of the CDR3 is 17 residues. V was pared by 0 bases and J by 0 bases, with 12 bases between. Germline V gene sequence: CDR1 KGHSH, CDR2 LQKENI. CDR3 in amino acids: CASSPPARGVSGNTIYF. The CDR3 region has the DNA TGTGCCAGCTCACCACCGGCTCGGGGAGTCTCTGGAAACACCATATATTTT.

The chain has TRBV27 and TRBJ2-1, with 15 bases fitting TRBD2. CDR3 length equals 15 residues. CDR1 is MNHEY, CDR2 SMNVEV, per germline (reference sequence). V lost 6 bases, J lost 10 bases, and 7 bases stayed unmatched. Here the CDR3 DNA reads TGTGCCAGCAGCCGGACTAGCGGGGGGGCTAGGGAGCAGTTCTTC. Residues: CASSRTSGGAREQFF.

The V gene is TRBV11-2, the J gene TRBJ2-1, with 12 bases fitting TRBD2. The CDR3 contains 15 residues. V shed 5 bases, J shed 10 bases, and the junction held 9 bases outside the gene matches. Germline CDR1 is SGHAT and CDR2 is FQNNGV. In DNA form, the CDR3 reads TGTGCCAGCAGCCGGGGACTAGCGGGCAATGGAGAGCAGTTCTTC. Its protein product is CASSRGLAGNGEQFF.

The genes are TRBV11-1 and TRBJ1-1, with 9 bases that match TRBD1. From germline, CDR1 is SGHAT and CDR2 FQDESV (reference sequence). Trimming at V came to 7 bases and at J to 2 bases, leaving 8 bases not matched to a gene. The CDR3 totals 15 residues. CDR3 sequence: CASKRSTGGNTEAFF. The CDR3 coding sequence is TGTGCCAGCAAGCGGTCCACAGGGGGCAACACTGAAGCTTTCTTT.

This clone has a handful of counts. The rearrangement joins TRBV19 to TRBJ1-5; a possible D gene is TRBD1 (6 bases). This CDR3 is 15 amino acids long. The germline CDR1 and CDR2 sequences are LNHDA and SQIVND (reference sequence). The ends were cut back, 3 bases at V and 3 bases at J, with 12 bases in the middle. CDR3 nucleotide sequence: TGTGCCAGTAGTATTTGGGGGCGGATCAATCAGCCCCAGCATTTT. It is translated as CASSIWGRINQPQHF. Full variable domain (missing parts from reference TRBV19 and TRBJ1-5): DGGITQSPKYLFRKEGQNVTLSCEQNLNHDAMYWYRQDPGQGLRLIYYSQIVNDFQKGDIAEGYSVSREKKESFPLTVTSAQKNPTAFYLCASSIWGRINQPQHFGDGTRLSIL.

Within the sample, this clone is medium-sized. The chain links TRBV19 to TRBJ1-1; D uncertain. CDR3 length: 14 residues. Trimming removed 2 bases at V and 0 bases at J, with 7 bases between. Germline CDR1 reads LNHDA; CDR2 reads SQIVND (reference sequence). This chain's CDR3 is CASSIRRMNTEAFF. The CDR3 DNA sequence: TGTGCCAGTAGTATAAGGAGGATGAACACTGAAGCTTTCTTT.

The table lists this clone with a count of one. The chain combines TRBV6-5 with TRBJ2-2; D is unresolved. Trimming removed 7 bases at V and 6 bases at J, with 6 bases between. The germline CDR1 and CDR2 sequences are MNHEY and SVGAGI. The CDR3 length is 11 residues. The CDR3 protein is CASTGSGELFF. The CDR3 DNA follows: TGTGCCAGCACCGGGTCCGGGGAGCTGTTTTTT.

J is TRBJ2-5 and V is TRBV9; 10 nucleotides match TRBD1. The germline gives CDR1 SGDLS, CDR2 YYNGEE. V shed 4 bases, J shed 4 bases, and the junction held 7 bases outside the gene matches. The CDR3 consists of 15 residues. This chain's CDR3 is CASSHGTGVGETQYF. The CDR3, as DNA: TGTGCCAGCAGCCACGGGACAGGGGTTGGAGAGACCCAGTACTTC.

The V and J genes are TRBV7-2 and TRBJ1-6; no definite D call. CDR1 is SGHTA, CDR2 FQGNSA, per germline. This CDR3 has 11 amino acids. Trimming took 4 bases from V and 7 from J, leaving 2 bases between them. CDR3 in amino acids: CASSSNSPLHF. The CDR3 DNA sequence: TGTGCCAGCAGCTCAAATTCACCCCTCCACTTT.

This rearrangement joins TRBV7-8 to TRBJ1-2; D remains ambiguous. This CDR3 is 13 amino acids long. Germline V CDR1 and CDR2: SGHVS, FQNEAQ. Trimming left V 7 bases short and J 7 bases short, with 16 bases between. The CDR3 reads CASTRRGFSGYTF. CDR3 sequence (DNA): TGTGCCAGCACCCGTCGGGGATTTAGTGGCTACACCTTC.

The table lists this clone with a few counts. V is TRBV6-5 and J is TRBJ1-2; the D is unclear. The CDR3 is 12 residues long. CDR1 is MNHEY and CDR2 is SVGAGI in the germline V gene. V lost 8 bases, J lost 3 bases, and 10 bases lay in between. The CDR3 sequence is CASWERDYGYTF. The DNA for the CDR3 is TGTGCCAGCTGGGAGAGGGACTATGGCTACACCTTC.

The chain uses TRBV7-2 and TRBJ1-1; no clear D. The length of the CDR3 is 14 residues. From germline, CDR1 is SGHTA and CDR2 FQGNSA. Trimming removed 2 bases at V and 4 bases at J, with 11 bases between. In DNA form, the CDR3 reads TGTGCCAGCAGCTTAAGTCCCAGGATCACTGAAGCTTTCTTT. Amino acids: CASSLSPRITEAFF.

This chain links TRBV4-2 with TRBJ2-5; 7 bases match TRBD1. Germline V gene data show CDR1 as LGHNA and CDR2 as YNFKEQ. V dropped 4 bases and J dropped 5; count of bases not matched to a gene: 10. This CDR3 has 15 amino acids. The CDR3 sequence is CASSPNLEGAETQYF. The CDR3 DNA reads as TGTGCCAGCAGCCCTAACCTAGAGGGGGCGGAGACCCAGTACTTC.

This chain uses TRBV4-1 with TRBJ2-3, with 9 bases matching TRBD2. The CDR3 runs to 15 residues. J was trimmed by 2 bases and V by 2 bases; bases with no gene match: 2. CDR1 MGHRA and CDR2 YSYEKL come from the germline V gene. The CDR3 is CASSQQRGDTDTQYF. The CDR3 bases are TGCGCCAGCAGCCAACAGCGGGGGGACACAGATACGCAGTATTTT.